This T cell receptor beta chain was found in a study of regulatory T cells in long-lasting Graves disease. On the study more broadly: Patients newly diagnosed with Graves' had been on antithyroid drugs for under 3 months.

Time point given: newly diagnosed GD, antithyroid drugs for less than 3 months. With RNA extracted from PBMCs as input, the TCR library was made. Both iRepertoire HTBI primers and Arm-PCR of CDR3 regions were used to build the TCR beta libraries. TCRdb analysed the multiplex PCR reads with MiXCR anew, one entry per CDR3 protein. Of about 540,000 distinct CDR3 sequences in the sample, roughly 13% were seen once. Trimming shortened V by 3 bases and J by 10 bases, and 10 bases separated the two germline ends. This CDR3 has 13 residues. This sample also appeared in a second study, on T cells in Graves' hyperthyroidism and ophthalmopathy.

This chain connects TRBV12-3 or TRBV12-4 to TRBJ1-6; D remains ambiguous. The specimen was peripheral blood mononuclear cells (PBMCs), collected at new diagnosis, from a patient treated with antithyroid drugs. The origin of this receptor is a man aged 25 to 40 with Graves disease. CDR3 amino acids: CASSFLGKSPLHF. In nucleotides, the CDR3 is TGTGCCAGCAGTTTTCTCGGAAAATCACCCCTCCACTTT.